The T cell receptor (beta chain) described here comes from a study of blood T cells in healthy people across ages. Findings of the study overall: The study could not conclusively compare naive and antigen-experienced cells, given its unsorted PBMCs. Per million T cells, TCR beta diversity dropped roughly linearly as age increased.

Each donor's blood draw was 7.5 to 10 milliliters of peripheral blood. V lost 5 bases to trimming and J lost 8 bases; unmatched junction nucleotides: 8. CDR3 length equals 14 residues. Germline CDR1 is SGHVS and CDR2 is FQNEAQ. It was with a sample-barcoded 5' primer and a J-beta primer mix that a second PCR of roughly 7 to 12 cycles was run. TCRdb re-called the 5' RACE reads through MiXCR, storing one row per CDR3 protein. This table holds more than 450,000 distinct CDR3 sequences, about 27% found once. This clonotype has a handful of counts. Its specificity is unknown. The data also belong to a second study, concerning T cells of mothers and their children.

The chain recombines TRBV7-8 with TRBJ1-4, with TRBD1 matching 7 bases. This clonotype was sampled from a boy younger than 10 in good health. The sequenced sample consisted of blood. The CDR3 region has the DNA TGTGCCAGCAGCAAAACTCGGACAGGAGAAAAACTGTTTTTT. Translated: CASSKTRTGEKLFF.